This T cell receptor beta chain was obtained from a study of tumor-infiltrating lymphocytes in primary liver carcinoma. Study details: Donors had hepatocellular carcinoma or combined HCC and intrahepatic cholangiocarcinoma. Staged T1-T3 N0M0, the tumors had sizes that ranged from roughly 4.2 to 10 cm across.

Co-extraction of both nucleic acids (RNA and DNA) used roughly 18-32 mg of unsorted bulk tissue. Surgical resection was used to treat these primary liver carcinoma patients. More than 85% viable tumor cells made up every tumor sample. The germline gives CDR1 LGHNT, CDR2 FRNRAP. This CDR3 is 13 amino acids long. The template, roughly 0.45 ug total RNA, yielded TCR beta cDNA made with a constant-region primer. Amplification in three nested multiplex PCR rounds with slightly modified ARM-PCR gave rise to TCR beta libraries. The first two PCR rounds used TRBV1-TRBV30 forward primers with a C-beta reverse primer, roughly 10 cycles each. Via MiXCR, TCRdb re-called the multiplex PCR reads, giving one row per CDR3 protein. Of about 43,000 distinct CDR3 sequences listed, around 72% are singletons.

This TCR was sampled from a man aged 35 to 55 with primary liver carcinoma and hepatitis B virus infection. Sequencing was done on a sample of liver tumor tissue from sampling region 2. Subset in this sample: tumor region T2, inferior pole. This chain links TRBV12-5 with TRBJ2-7; either TRBD1 or TRBD2 may supply D (5 bases each). The CDR3 reads CTNEGTGSCKQYF. The CDR3 DNA follows: TGTACCAATGAAGGGACCGGTTCCTGCAAGCAGTACTTC.